Here is one T cell receptor beta chain with its context. Antigen specificity is unknown. The data stem from a study of liver allograft versus peripheral blood T cells. Study information: Repertoires from peripheral blood of liver transplant recipients were compared with those inside their transplanted livers. Study observations and caveats: A difference was reportedly observed between T cell receptor repertoires inside liver allografts and those in peripheral blood.

TCRdb processed the reads anew with MiXCR; each CDR3 protein has one entry. The sample includes 8,500 or so distinct CDR3 sequences, roughly 26% seen only once; the top ten take roughly 8%. Germline V lookup: CDR1 GTSNPN, CDR2 SVGIG (reference sequence). Trimming cost V 0 bases and J 1 base, with 6 bases left between them. The CDR3 extends over 13 amino acids. The TCR sequence derives from a human patient who had a liver transplant. A subset of T cells may come from the graft donor. The chain links TRBV30 to TRBJ1-1; D gene ambiguous. The DNA of the CDR3 is TGTGCCTGGAGTGTACAGCGGAACACTGAAGCTTTCTTT. Residues: CAWSVQRNTEAFF.